This passage covers 21 T cell receptor beta chains from one sample sequenced in a study of T cell responses to AZD1222 COVID-19 vaccine. Measured with immunoSEQ multiplex PCR; TCRdb has only the in-frame clones, and not every one. The profile shows 150,000 or so clones, about 92% of them singletons. The sequenced sample was peripheral blood, obtained 28 days after the second AZD1222 dose. Every receptor here comes from an adult who received the AZD1222 COVID-19 vaccine.

The chain has TRBV3-1 (or the pseudogene TRBV3-2) and TRBJ1-1; possible D gene TRBD1, 5 bases. V lost 3 bases to trimming and J lost 2 bases, with 10 bases between them. CDR3 length equals 14 residues. Germline V CDR1 and CDR2: LGHDT, YNNKEL (reference sequence). The CDR3 DNA sequence: TGTGCCAGCAGCCACCGGACACAAAACACTGAAGCTTTCTTT. This encodes CASSHRTQNTEAFF.

The genes are TRBV29-1 and TRBJ1-1; possibly TRBD1 for D (5 bases). The CDR3 length is 15 residues. Trimming removed 5 bases at V and 3 bases at J, with 19 bases between. Germline V CDR1 and CDR2: SQVTM, ANQGSEA. The CDR3 protein is CSVSVSLRGDTEAFF. The CDR3 DNA follows: TGCAGCGTTTCGGTTTCTCTCAGAGGGGACACTGAAGCTTTCTTT.

This chain uses TRBV19 with TRBJ2-7, with 7 bases matching TRBD1. Germline V gene sequence: CDR1 LNHDA, CDR2 SQIVND (reference sequence). Losses at the gene ends were 4 bases for V and 2 bases for J; bases not matched to a gene: 8. CDR3 length equals 15 residues. CDR3 sequence reads: CASSTYRDSPYEQYF. CDR3 coding DNA: TGTGCCAGTAGTACCTATCGGGACAGCCCCTACGAGCAGTACTTC.

CDR3 amino acids: CASSVGQGYTDTQYF. The DNA for the CDR3 is TGTGCCAGTAGTGTGGGACAGGGTTACACAGATACGCAGTATTTT. The genes are TRBV19 and TRBJ2-3; TRBD1 aligns across 9 bases. CDR1 LNHDA and CDR2 SQIVND come from the germline V gene (reference sequence). Trimming took 5 bases from V and 2 from J; bases not matched to a gene: 5. The CDR3 contains 15 residues.

The chain couples TRBV5-6 to TRBJ2-2; D gene ambiguous. The CDR3 extends over 12 amino acids. Trimming removed 0 bases from V and 7 bases from J, with 4 bases in between. CDR1 is SGHDT, CDR2 YYEEEE, per germline. In nucleotides, the CDR3 is TGTGCCAGCAGCTTGGGGAGCGGGGAGCTGTTTTTT. Translated, it gives CASSLGSGELFF. Variable domain in full (rest from reference TRBV5-6 and TRBJ2-2): DAGVTQSPTHLIKTRGQQVTLRCSPKSGHDTVSWYQQALGQGPQFIFQYYEEEERQRGNFPDRFSGHQFPNYSSELNVNALLLGDSALYLCASSLGSGELFFGEGSRLTVL.

V usage is TRBV7-2 and J usage is TRBJ1-1; D is possibly TRBD1 (5 bases). V lost 5 bases, J lost 8 bases, and 12 bases lay in between. The CDR3 consists of 12 residues. Germline V gene data show CDR1 as SGHTA and CDR2 as FQGNSA. The CDR3 loop is CASSDDSLEAFF. The CDR3 DNA reads TGTGCCAGCAGCGATGACAGCCTCGAAGCTTTCTTT.

This chain links TRBV29-1 with TRBJ2-1; weak D call: TRBD1 (5 bases). CDR1 SQVTM and CDR2 ANQGSEA come from the germline V gene. V gave up 8 bases and J gave up 8 bases, with 16 bases separating them. CDR3 length: 12 amino acids. The CDR3 sequence: CSFFGRAHEQFF. CDR3 coding DNA: TGCAGCTTTTTCGGCAGGGCGCATGAGCAGTTCTTC.

J is TRBJ1-1 and V is TRBV19; D gene unclear. Trimming left V 11 bases short and J 0 bases short, with 10 bases between. The CDR3 is 12 residues long. The germline CDR1 and CDR2 sequences are LNHDA and SQIVND (reference sequence). CDR3 loop: CAVRSLNTEAFF. Written as DNA, the CDR3 is TGTGCCGTGCGTTCTCTGAACACTGAAGCTTTCTTT. Full variable domain (remainder filled in from reference TRBV19 and TRBJ1-1): DGGITQSPKYLFRKEGQNVTLSCEQNLNHDAMYWYRQDPGQGLRLIYYSQIVNDFQKGDIAEGYSVSREKKESFPLTVTSAQKNPTAFYLCAVRSLNTEAFFGQGTRLTVV.

This sequence joins TRBV28 and TRBJ2-5, with D possibly TRBD2 on 5 matching bases. Germline V gene lookup returns CDR1 MDHEN and CDR2 SYDVKM. This CDR3 has 15 amino acids. Between the trimmed V and J ends, which lost 6 bases and 0 bases, there was a span of 14 bases. CDR3 region: CASSRLRADQETQYF. CDR3 DNA: TGTGCCAGCAGCAGACTTAGAGCGGACCAAGAGACCCAGTACTTC. The full variable domain, rest sourced from reference TRBV28 and TRBJ2-5, is DVKVTQSSRYLVKRTGEKVFLECVQDMDHENMFWYRQDPGLGLRLIYFSYDVKMKEKGDIPEGYSVSREKKERFSLILESASTNQTSMYLCASSRLRADQETQYFGPGTRLLVL.

The chain links TRBV7-2 to TRBJ2-7; 8 bases map to TRBD2. The CDR3 spans 16 residues. Germline CDR1 is SGHTA and CDR2 is FQGNSA. V lost 1 base, J lost 4 bases, and 9 bases stayed unmatched. CDR3 loop: CASSLVHREGRYEQYF. CDR3 coding DNA: TGTGCCAGCAGCTTAGTCCACCGGGAGGGTAGATACGAGCAGTACTTC.

This clone was detected once. As DNA, the CDR3 is TGTGCCAGCAGTTTATTAGTGGGACAGGGGTATTCACCCCTCCACTTT. Its protein is CASSLLVGQGYSPLHF. The chain combines TRBV27 with TRBJ1-6; 10 nucleotides line up with TRBD1. There are 16 residues in the CDR3. The junction had 5 bases not matched to a gene; V was cut back by 1 base and J by 8 bases. CDR1 and CDR2 (germline): MNHEY, SMNVEV (reference sequence).

The chain recombines TRBV19 with TRBJ2-7; D may be TRBD1 (7 bases). The V end lost 6 bases, the J end lost 6 bases, and 15 bases lay between the germline ends. CDR3 length: 13 amino acids. Germline V lookup: CDR1 LNHDA, CDR2 SQIVND (reference sequence). This CDR3 is CASSGQGGSEQYF. Here the CDR3 DNA reads TGTGCCAGTAGCGGGCAGGGGGGTAGCGAGCAGTACTTC.

The chain has TRBV6-5 and TRBJ2-7; TRBD1 matches at 10 bases. The V segment lost 5 bases and the J segment 0 bases; nucleotides outside the gene matches: 4. The CDR3 consists of 15 residues. Germline V CDR1 and CDR2: MNHEY, SVGAGI. CDR3 nucleotides: TGTGCCAGCAGTCGACAGGGGGCCACCTCCTACGAGCAGTACTTC. This codes for CASSRQGATSYEQYF.

The chain uses TRBV27 and TRBJ1-6; 8 bases fit TRBD1. CDR1 and CDR2 (germline): MNHEY, SMNVEV (reference sequence). V lost 3 bases, J lost 5 bases, and 3 bases stayed unmatched. CDR3 size: 15 residues. The CDR3 sequence is CASSFGQGNNSPLHF. As DNA, the CDR3 is TGTGCCAGCAGTTTCGGACAGGGAAATAATTCACCCCTCCACTTT.

CDR3 coding DNA: TGTGCCAGCAGCGTGGGGGGTCAACCAGAGACCCAGTACTTC. It translates to CASSVGGQPETQYF. The genes are TRBV9 and TRBJ2-5; D is perhaps TRBD2 (6 bases). CDR1 and CDR2 from the germline V gene are SGDLS and YYNGEE. CDR3 length equals 14 residues. Trimming left V 2 bases short and J 4 bases short, with 12 bases between.

This chain uses TRBV10-3 with TRBJ2-7, with TRBD2 matching 8 bases. The CDR3 contains 13 residues. The trim removed 4 bases at V and 7 bases at J, leaving 6 bases unmatched. CDR1 and CDR2 (germline): ENHRY, SYGVKD. In nucleotides, the CDR3 is TGTGCCATCAGTGGCAGCGGGGGACCGGAGCAGTACTTC. It codes for CAISGSGGPEQYF.

The chain links TRBV6-6 to TRBJ1-6; D is perhaps TRBD1 (5 bases). Germline CDR1 is MNHNY and CDR2 is SVGAGI (reference sequence). The CDR3 contains 14 residues. The germline V and J ends were trimmed by 6 bases and 7 bases, with 13 bases remaining between them. Here the CDR3 reads CASRRGTDNSPLHF. DNA of the CDR3: TGTGCCAGCAGACGTGGGACTGACAATTCACCCCTCCACTTT.

The chain uses TRBV7-2 and TRBJ1-5; the D gene is possibly TRBD1 (5 bases). CDR1 SGHTA and CDR2 FQGNSA come from the germline V gene. This CDR3 is 15 amino acids long. V gave up 1 base and J gave up 6 bases, with 13 bases separating them. The CDR3 protein is CASSLDGRVFQPQHF. The CDR3 region has the DNA TGTGCCAGCAGCTTAGACGGCAGGGTATTTCAGCCCCAGCATTTT.

The chain couples TRBV12-3 or TRBV12-4 to TRBJ1-1, with D hard to call. The CDR3 has 13 amino acids. V was clipped by 4 bases and J by 1 base, with 7 bases between them. CDR3 loop: CASSSLTNTEAFF. CDR3 bases: TGTGCCAGCAGTTCCCTAACGAACACTGAAGCTTTCTTT.

V usage is TRBV6-5 and J usage is TRBJ1-5; 8 nucleotides agree with TRBD1. CDR1 is MNHEY, CDR2 SVGAGI, per germline. V lost 6 bases and J lost 3; bases outside the gene matches: 4. The CDR3 runs to 14 residues. CDR3 protein: CASSATGANQPQHF. CDR3 bases: TGTGCCAGCAGCGCGACAGGGGCCAATCAGCCCCAGCATTTT.

The chain has TRBV5-1 and TRBJ1-5; no reliable D call. CDR1 is SGHRS and CDR2 is YFSETQ in the germline V gene. The CDR3 has 12 residues. Deletions cut 7 bases from V and 0 bases from J, with 5 bases between. The CDR3 here is CASPASNQPQHF. The DNA of the CDR3 is TGCGCCAGCCCGGCTAGCAATCAGCCCCAGCATTTT.